The 5 T cell receptor beta chains given below trace back to one sample, sequenced in a study of shared clonotypes between healthy human individuals. Clones were sequenced by immunoSEQ multiplex PCR, and TCRdb holds only the in-frame ones, with some missing. The repertoire includes approximately 1.4 million clones, 95% to 99% of them detected once, and roughly 0.45% sits in the top ten. Sequencing was carried out using naive CD4+ T cells sorted from blood. Indicated subset: CD45RA+ positively selected. The receptor source for this set is a man aged 25-45 years in good health.

This clone occurred once. The chain combines TRBV6-1 with TRBJ1-5; no clear D. V gave up 2 bases and J gave up 0 bases, with 11 bases separating them. CDR1 and CDR2 (germline): MNHNS, SASEGT. This CDR3 is 16 amino acids long. DNA for the CDR3: TGTGCCAGCAGTGAAATTGGACCGATTAGCAATCAGCCCCAGCATTTT. Translated: CASSEIGPISNQPQHF.

With respect to this clone: A junction end diverges from the germline sequence, so it may reflect a read error. The V call is TRBV7-7, the J call TRBJ2-3; 7 positions agree with TRBD2. Germline V gives CDR1 SSHAT, CDR2 FNYEAQ (reference sequence). The CDR3 covers 15 residues. The CDR3 region has the DNA TGTGCTAGCAGCTTATCGTACGGGGAGGGTGATACGCAGTATTTT. Translated, it gives CASSLSYGEGDTQYF. The full variable domain, in which reference TRBV7-7 and TRBJ2-3 provide the parts outside the CDR3, is GAGVSQSPRYKVTKRGQDVTLRCDPISSHATLYWYQQALGQGPEFLTYFNYEAQPDKSGLPSDRFSAERPEGSISTLTIQRTEQRDSAMYRCASSLSYGEGDTQYFGPGTRLTVL.

This clone was counted once. This chain uses TRBV4-2 with TRBJ1-4; 7 nucleotides align to TRBD1. The trim removed 1 base at V and 11 bases at J, leaving 10 bases unmatched. The germline gives CDR1 LGHNA, CDR2 YNFKEQ. This CDR3 has 15 amino acids. This CDR3 reads CASSQVGRGELKLFF. The DNA for the CDR3 is TGTGCCAGCAGCCAAGTCGGCAGGGGGGAGCTTAAACTGTTTTTT.

The V gene is TRBV28, the J gene TRBJ2-7; 12 positions match TRBD2. After removal of 3 bases from V and 1 base from J, the junction contained 13 bases not matched to a gene. CDR3 length: 19 residues. The germline CDR1 and CDR2 sequences are MDHEN and SYDVKM. DNA for the CDR3: TGTGCCAGCAGTTTGCCCCCCACGACTAGCGGGAGTAATTCCTACGAGCAGTACTTC. This translates into CASSLPPTTSGSNSYEQYF. The complete variable domain, with remaining parts taken from reference TRBV28 and TRBJ2-7, reads DVKVTQSSRYLVKRTGEKVFLECVQDMDHENMFWYRQDPGLGLRLIYFSYDVKMKEKGDIPEGYSVSREKKERFSLILESASTNQTSMYLCASSLPPTTSGSNSYEQYFGPGTRLTVT.

The rearrangement uses TRBV2 and TRBJ2-7, with D tentatively TRBD1 (6 bases). Germline CDR1 reads SNHLY; CDR2 reads FYNNEI. The CDR3 is 13 residues long. V gave up 8 bases and J gave up 0 bases, with 11 bases separating them. Here the CDR3 DNA reads TGTGCCAGCGTTGGACAGAGCTCCTACGAGCAGTACTTC. It is translated as CASVGQSSYEQYF. The whole variable domain, remainder taken from reference TRBV2 and TRBJ2-7, is EPEVTQTPSHQVTQMGQEVILRCVPISNHLYFYWYRQILGQKVEFLVSFYNNEISEKSEIFDDQFSVERPDGSNFTLKIRSTKLEDSAMYFCASVGQSSYEQYFGPGTRLTVT.